What follows are 12 T cell receptor beta chains derived from one specimen sequenced in a study of identical twins. TCRdb reanalysed the 5' RACE reads using MiXCR and keeps one entry per CDR3 protein. The sample shows some 1,700,000 distinct CDR3 sequences, about 31% of them seen only once. Source material: cord blood. All receptors derive from a newborn girl in good health.

This clonotype was seen only a few times. This chain connects TRBV4-2 to TRBJ1-2; D is perhaps TRBD1 (6 bases). The length of the CDR3 is 16 residues. Germline-derived CDR1 and CDR2 are LGHNA and YNFKEQ. Trimming took 2 bases from V and 4 from J, leaving 17 bases between them. CDR3 bases: TGTGCCAGCAGCCAAAGGGGGAGGGACCCTGGCTATGGCTACACCTTC. Its protein product is CASSQRGRDPGYGYTF.

Note on this clonotype: Possible read error: a much larger clone is one base away. This CDR3 is CAISETETGYNEQYF. The CDR3 nucleotides read TGTGCCATCAGTGAGACGGAGACGGGGTACAATGAGCAGTACTTC. This chain uses TRBV10-3 with TRBJ2-1; D possibly corresponds to TRBD2 (5 bases). The DNA end is a closer match to TRBJ2-7, so the J assignment may be wrong. This CDR3 is built from 15 residues. CDR1 and CDR2 (germline): ENHRY, SYGVKD.

The chain uses TRBV5-6 and TRBJ2-1; 11 nucleotides match TRBD2. Per the germline V gene, CDR1 is SGHDT and CDR2 is YYEEEE. This CDR3 comprises 16 residues. Losses at the gene ends were 5 bases for V and 4 bases for J; bases not matched to a gene: 8. The CDR3 here is CASRYAGTSGYNEQFF. DNA of the CDR3: TGTGCCAGCAGATACGCCGGGACTAGCGGATACAATGAGCAGTTCTTC.

The chain couples TRBV29-1 to TRBJ2-7, with D possibly TRBD2 on 5 matching bases. V shed 7 bases and J shed 0 bases, with 10 bases lying between them. The CDR3 extends over 12 amino acids. Germline V CDR1 and CDR2: SQVTM, ANQGSEA. CDR3 sequence reads: CSAGEPSYEQYF. In nucleotides, the CDR3 is TGCAGCGCCGGGGAGCCCTCCTACGAGCAGTACTTC.

Only a few counts were recorded for this clonotype. This rearrangement joins TRBV7-2 to TRBJ1-1; D is ambiguous. This CDR3 contains 16 residues. The germline V gene has CDR1 SGHTA and CDR2 FQGNSA. The V gene lost 6 bases and the J gene lost 1 base, with 18 bases spanning the gap. The CDR3 spells CASRPQGRTGNTEAFF. CDR3 coding DNA: TGTGCCAGCAGACCACAAGGACGGACCGGGAACACTGAAGCTTTCTTT.

V and J are TRBV5-1 and TRBJ2-1; D remains unclear. CDR1 is SGHRS, CDR2 YFSETQ, per germline. The CDR3 is made up of 14 amino acids. With 2 bases removed from V and 3 bases from J, the gap between germline ends came to 9 bases. The CDR3 DNA reads as TGCGCCAGCAGCTTTGGCGCTAACTACAATGAGCAGTTCTTC. Protein product: CASSFGANYNEQFF.

This clonotype was seen more than once but under ten times. J is TRBJ1-2 and V is TRBV9; 12 bases match TRBD1. Germline lookup yields CDR1 SGDLS and CDR2 YYNGEE. V shed 3 bases and J 5 bases; nucleotides not matched to a gene: 11. The CDR3 runs to 17 residues. DNA of the CDR3: TGTGCCAGCAGCGCATACGGGACAGGGGGCGCGAGTTATGGCTACACCTTC. Amino acids: CASSAYGTGGASYGYTF.

V and J are TRBV24-1 and TRBJ2-1, with D possibly matching TRBD2 (6 bases). The V and J ends lost 9 bases and 9 bases respectively, with 17 bases between them. Per the germline V gene, CDR1 is KGHDR and CDR2 is SFDVKD. CDR3 length: 13 amino acids. The CDR3 nucleotides read TGTGCCACCCGACCTAGCGCCTCAAGTGAGCAGTTCTTC. Its translation is CATRPSASSEQFF.

This clonotype was observed a handful of times. V gene TRBV6-6 combines with J gene TRBJ1-2; unclear D gene. The germline CDR1 and CDR2 sequences are MNHNY and SVGAGI (reference sequence). The length of the CDR3 is 14 residues. V lost 4 bases to trimming and J lost 4 bases, with 13 bases between them. The CDR3 nucleotides read TGTGCCAGCAGTTCGGCAGTTTTACCCTATGGCTACACCTTC. Protein: CASSSAVLPYGYTF.

In regard to this clonotype: The junction shows a germline mismatch at one end, possibly a read error. The rearrangement links TRBV25-1 to TRBJ2-2; D possibly corresponds to TRBD2 (5 bases). There are 14 residues in the CDR3. The V gene's germline CDR1 is MGHDK and CDR2 SYGVNS. CDR3 DNA: TGTGCCAGCAAAGGGAGTCAGAACACCGGGGATCTGTTTTTT. It codes for CASKGSQNTGDLFF.

The chain recombines TRBV20-1 with TRBJ2-5, with D tentatively TRBD2 (6 bases). V was shortened by 3 bases and J by 1 base, with 12 bases between the two germline ends. Germline-derived CDR1 and CDR2 are DFQATT and SNEGSKA (reference sequence). CDR3 size: 14 residues. CDR3 protein: CSARDLATQETQYF. In DNA form, the CDR3 reads TGCAGTGCTAGGGACCTAGCGACCCAAGAGACCCAGTACTTC.

This clonotype was observed a single time. This chain joins TRBV20-1 and TRBJ2-2; a weak D match, TRBD2 (5 bases). Deletions cut 4 bases from V and 1 base from J, with 13 bases between. The length of the CDR3 is 15 residues. From germline, CDR1 is DFQATT and CDR2 SNEGSKA (reference sequence). CDR3 region: CSATPAALNTGELFF. The CDR3 nucleotides read TGCAGTGCTACCCCAGCGGCCCTGAACACCGGGGAGCTGTTTTTT.